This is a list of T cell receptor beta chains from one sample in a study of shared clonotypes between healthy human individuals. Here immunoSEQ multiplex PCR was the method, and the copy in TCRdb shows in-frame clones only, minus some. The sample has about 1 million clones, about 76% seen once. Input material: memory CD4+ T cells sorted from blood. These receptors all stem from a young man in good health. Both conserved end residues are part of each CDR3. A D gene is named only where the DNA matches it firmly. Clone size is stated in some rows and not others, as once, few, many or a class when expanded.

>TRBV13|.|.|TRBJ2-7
TGTGCCAGCAGCTTAGGGGGACTTCCCTACGAGCAGTACTTC
CASSLGGLPYEQYF
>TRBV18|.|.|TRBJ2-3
TGTGCCAGCTCACCACGGGCTACCCAAACCACAGATACGCAGTATTTT
CASSPRATQTTDTQYF
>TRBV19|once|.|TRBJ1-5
TGTGCCAGTAGTATAGACAGAGGTGGTCAGCCCCAGCATTTT
CASSIDRGGQPQHF
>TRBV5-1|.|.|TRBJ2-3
TGCGCCAGCAGCTATCAGGCAGATACGCAGTATTTT
CASSYQADTQYF
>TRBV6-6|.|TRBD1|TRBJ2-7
TGTGCCAGCAGGTTAGGGACAGTCTCCTACGAGCAGTACTTC
CASRLGTVSYEQYF
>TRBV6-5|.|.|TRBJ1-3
TGTGCCAGCGGGGACTCTGGAAACACCATATATTTT
CASGDSGNTIYF
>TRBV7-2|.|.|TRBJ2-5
TGTGCCAGCAGCTTAGGGCTAGCCTGGTACCAAGAGACCCAGTACTTC
CASSLGLAWYQETQYF
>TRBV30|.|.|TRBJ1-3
TGTGCCTGGAGTCCGGGCAGCTCTGGAAACACCATATATTTT
CAWSPGSSGNTIYF
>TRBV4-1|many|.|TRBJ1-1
TGCGCCAGCAGCCAAGGGCAGGGTTACACTGAAGCTTTCTTT
CASSQGQGYTEAFF
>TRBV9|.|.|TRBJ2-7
TGTGCCAGCAGCCCGCGCGGGTCGGGCTCCTACGAGCAGTACTTC
CASSPRGSGSYEQYF
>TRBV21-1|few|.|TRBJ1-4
TGTGCCAGCAGCGTACTGAGGGAGCCAACTAATGAAAAACTGTTTTTT
CASSVLREPTNEKLFF
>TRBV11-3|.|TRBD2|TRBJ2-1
TGTGCCAGCAGCTTAATGGGGGAGGGGTACAATGAGCAGTTCTTC
CASSLMGEGYNEQFF
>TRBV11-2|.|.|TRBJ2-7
TGTGCCAGCAGCTTAGCTGCTAGCGATTTCAACGAGCAGTACTTC
CASSLAASDFNEQYF
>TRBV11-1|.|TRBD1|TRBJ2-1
TGTGCCAGCAGCTTAACCGGACAGGGGACGGCTAATGAGCAGTTCTTC
CASSLTGQGTANEQFF
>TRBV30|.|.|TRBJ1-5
TGTGCCTGGAGTGTACTGGGGTCAACGAGCAATCAGCCCCAGCATTTT
CAWSVLGSTSNQPQHF
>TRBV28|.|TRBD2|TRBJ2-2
TGTGCCAGCAGTTTGGGCGGGAGACAGACCGGGGAGCTGTTTTTT
CASSLGGRQTGELFF
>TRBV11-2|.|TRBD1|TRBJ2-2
TGTGCCAGCAGGTTGGGACAGCTCACCGGGGAGCTGTTTTTT
CASRLGQLTGELFF
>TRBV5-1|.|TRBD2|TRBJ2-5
TGCGCCAGCCGCCGCCGCGGGGGGTATGAGGAGACCCAGTACTTC
CASRRRGGYEETQYF
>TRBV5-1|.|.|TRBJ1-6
TGCGCCAGCAGCCAGACCGACAGCTCCTATAATTCACCCCTCCACTTT
CASSQTDSSYNSPLHF
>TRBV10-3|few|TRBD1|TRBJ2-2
TGTGCCACAGTACAGGGGGGCACCGGGGAGCTGTTTTTT
CATVQGGTGELFF
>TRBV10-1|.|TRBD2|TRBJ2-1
TGCGCCAGCAGTGAGCGAGCGGGAGGGCCAGGGGAGCAGTTCTTC
CASSERAGGPGEQFF
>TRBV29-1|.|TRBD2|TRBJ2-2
TGCAGCGTTCAATTCCCTCTCGGACTAGCGGGGTACACCGGGGAGCTGTTTTTT
CSVQFPLGLAGYTGELFF
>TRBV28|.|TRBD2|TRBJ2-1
TGTGCCAGCAGTGGAGGGACTAGCGGTTACTACTCCTACAATGAGCAGTTCTTC
CASSGGTSGYYSYNEQFF
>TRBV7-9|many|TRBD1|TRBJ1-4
TGTGCCAGCAGTTCCTATAAGGGGGCGCGGGAAAAACTGTTTTTT
CASSSYKGAREKLFF
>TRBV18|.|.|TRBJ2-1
TGTGCCAGCTCACTTTGGCCGGGGGCCAATTCCTACAATGAGCAGTTCTTC
CASSLWPGANSYNEQFF
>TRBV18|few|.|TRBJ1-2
TGTGCCAGCTCAACAGAAGCTGGCTACACCTTC
CASSTEAGYTF
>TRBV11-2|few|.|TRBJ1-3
TGTGCCAGCAGCTTTGGACAGACGGCGAACACCATATATTTT
CASSFGQTANTIYF
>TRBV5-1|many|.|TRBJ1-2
TGCGCCAGCACCCCGGACAGCTATGGCTACACCTTC
CASTPDSYGYTF
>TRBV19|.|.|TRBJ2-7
TGTGCCAGTAGTGCCGGTCTTGGGACCTCAGAGAACTACGAGCAGTACTTC
CASSAGLGTSENYEQYF
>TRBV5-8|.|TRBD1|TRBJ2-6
TGTGCCAGCAGCTTGGAACAGGGGATAAATATGGCTGGGGCCAACGTCCTGACTTTC
CASSLEQGINMAGANVLTF
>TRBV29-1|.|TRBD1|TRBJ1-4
TGCAGCGTCGCGGACCCGGGGACAGGGGCTAATGAAAAACTGTTTTTT
CSVADPGTGANEKLFF
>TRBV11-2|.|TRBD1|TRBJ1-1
TGTGCCAGCAGCCCCGACAGGGCACTCATGAACACTGAAGCTTTCTTT
CASSPDRALMNTEAFF
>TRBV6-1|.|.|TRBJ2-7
TGTGCCAGCAGCGAGGGGCCCTACGAGCAGTACTTC
CASSEGPYEQYF
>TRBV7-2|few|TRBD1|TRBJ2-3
TGTGCCAGCAGCTTAATCCCGGCAGGGGGCGAGGATACGCAGTATTTT
CASSLIPAGGEDTQYF
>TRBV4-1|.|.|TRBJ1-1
TGCGCCAGCAGCCTGTACAGGGAGCGGGCTGAAGCTTTCTTT
CASSLYRERAEAFF
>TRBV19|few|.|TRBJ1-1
TGTGCCAGTAGTATAGTTGGACTATGGGCTTTCTTT
CASSIVGLWAFF
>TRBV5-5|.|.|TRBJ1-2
TGTGCCAGCACCAAGGGGGAGCCTAACTATGGCTACACCTTC
CASTKGEPNYGYTF
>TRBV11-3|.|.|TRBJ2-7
TGTGCCAGCAGCTTAGTGGGACCCTACGAGCAGTACTTC
CASSLVGPYEQYF
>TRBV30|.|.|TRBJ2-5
TGTGCCTGGAGCAGCCAAGAGACCCAGTACTTC
CAWSSQETQYF
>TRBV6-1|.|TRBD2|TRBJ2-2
TGTGCCAGCGGCGGGGGGCGGTACACCGGGGAGCTGTTTTTT
CASGGGRYTGELFF
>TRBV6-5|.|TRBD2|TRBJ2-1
TGTGCCAGCAGTTACGAAGCGGGAGGAATCTACAATGAGCAGTTCTTC
CASSYEAGGIYNEQFF
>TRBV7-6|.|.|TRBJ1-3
TGTGCCAGCAGGGGTGGAGCAGGGTTGACCTCTGGAAACACCATATATTTT
CASRGGAGLTSGNTIYF
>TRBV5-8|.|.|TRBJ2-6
TGTGCCAGCAGCCTGCCGATGGGCTCTGGGGCCAACGTCCTGACTTTC
CASSLPMGSGANVLTF
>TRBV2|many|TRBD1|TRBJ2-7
TGTGCCGGGGCCCCCGGGACAGGGTTTTACGAGCAGTACTTC
CAGAPGTGFYEQYF
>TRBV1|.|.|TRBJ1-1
TGCACCAGCAGCCAAGGAAAGAAAATCCCAATGAACACTGAAGCTTTCTTT
CTSSQGKKIPMNTEAFF
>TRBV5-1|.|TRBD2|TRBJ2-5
TGCGCCAGCAGCTTGGGAGGGGCGGGAGTTTATATCGAGACCCAGTACTTC
CASSLGGAGVYIETQYF
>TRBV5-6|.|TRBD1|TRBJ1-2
TGTGCCAGCAGCCTGACAGGGGGTGGTGGCTACACCTTC
CASSLTGGGGYTF
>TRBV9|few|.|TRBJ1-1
TGTGCCAGCAGCGTAGATGGGGCGTCTAACACTGAAGCTTTCTTT
CASSVDGASNTEAFF
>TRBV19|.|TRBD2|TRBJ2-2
TGTGCCACTGGACTAGCGGGAGGGTCCGGGGAGCTGTTTTTT
CATGLAGGSGELFF
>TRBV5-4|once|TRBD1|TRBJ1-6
TGTGCCAGCAGCTCGTGGAGGGGGCGTGATTCACCCCTCCACTTT
CASSSWRGRDSPLHF
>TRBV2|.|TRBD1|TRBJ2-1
TGTGCCAGCACTGGGACAGGGGGACATGAGCAGTTCTTC
CASTGTGGHEQFF
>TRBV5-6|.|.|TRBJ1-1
TGTGCCAGCAGCTTACCGGCGGTCACTGAAGCTTTCTTT
CASSLPAVTEAFF
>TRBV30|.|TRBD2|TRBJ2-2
TGTGCCTGGTGCCCGGCGACTAGCGGGAGTCCCGGGGAGCTGTTTTTT
CAWCPATSGSPGELFF
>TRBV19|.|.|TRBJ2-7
TGTGCCAGTAGTACCACCAACGAGCAGTACTTC
CASSTTNEQYF
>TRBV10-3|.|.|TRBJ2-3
TGTGCCATCAGTGAGGGTCCAGTTTTAAGGACAGATACGCAGTATTTT
CAISEGPVLRTDTQYF
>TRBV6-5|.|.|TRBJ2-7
TGTGCCAGCAGTTACGCTAGGAGGTTTGGGAACTACGAGCAGTACTTC
CASSYARRFGNYEQYF
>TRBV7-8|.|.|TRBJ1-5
TGTGCCAGCAGCTTAGCGCAGTTCAATCAGCCCCAGCATTTT
CASSLAQFNQPQHF
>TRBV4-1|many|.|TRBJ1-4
TGCGCCAGCAGCCAAGACAGGGCAACTGAAAAACTGTTTTTT
CASSQDRATEKLFF